A single sample is the source of the 10 T cell receptor beta chains below, sequenced in a study of T cells after posttransplantation cyclophosphamide. Generated by immunoSEQ multiplex PCR, the TCRdb table keeps only in-frame clones and is missing some. In the table there are 5,000 to 7,500 clones, roughly 81% of which are singletons. Cyclophosphamide on days +3 and +4 followed busulfan-fludarabine conditioning and a marrow graft. The material sequenced was PBMCs, taken 1,400 to 1,500 days after allogeneic stem cell transplant with posttransplant cyclophosphamide. These receptors were taken from a young adult male patient who received an allogeneic stem cell transplant from a related donor, was CMV-positive, and had acute GVHD only. Part of the T cell pool may stem from the graft donor.

The chain couples TRBV6-4 to TRBJ2-2, with D maybe TRBD2 (6 bases). V lost 6 bases and J lost 5, with 13 bases in between. CDR1 and CDR2 from the germline V gene are MRHNA and SNTAGT. This CDR3 contains 14 residues. The CDR3 DNA follows: TGTGCCAGCAGCCGGGACTGGTCGACCGGGGAGCTGTTTTTT. Its translation: CASSRDWSTGELFF.

The genes are TRBV4-1 and TRBJ1-1, with D perhaps TRBD1 (5 bases). The CDR3 consists of 14 residues. V gave up 0 bases and J gave up 4 bases, with 9 bases separating them. Germline CDR1 MGHRA, CDR2 YSYEKL. In DNA, the CDR3 is TGCGCCAGCAGCCAAGATAGGGGCGGCACTGAAGCTTTCTTT. This gives the protein CASSQDRGGTEAFF.

The chain carries TRBV6-1 and TRBJ1-2, with D perhaps TRBD1 (6 bases). This CDR3 is built from 13 residues. With 6 bases removed from V and 2 bases from J, the gap between germline ends came to 10 bases. The V gene's germline CDR1 is MNHNS and CDR2 SASEGT. In DNA form, the CDR3 reads TGTGCCAGCAGCCTAGGACAGAACTATGGCTACACCTTC. Its protein is CASSLGQNYGYTF.

This rearrangement joins TRBV13 to TRBJ2-7; 13 bases match TRBD2. V gave up 5 bases and J gave up 4 bases; unmatched junction bases: 8. The CDR3 extends over 16 amino acids. CDR1 and CDR2 from the germline V gene are PRHDT and FYEKMQ (reference sequence). The CDR3 region is CASSPGLAGALYEQYF. The CDR3 nucleotides are TGTGCCAGCAGCCCTGGACTAGCGGGGGCCTTATACGAGCAGTACTTC.

This clone was counted a single time. This chain uses TRBV28 with TRBJ1-1; TRBD1 might be the D (5 bases). CDR3 length: 14 amino acids. V lost 5 bases and J lost 3, with 13 bases in between. Germline CDR1 reads MDHEN; CDR2 reads SYDVKM. The CDR3 DNA sequence: TGTGCCAGCAGTCAACCGACAGTGGACACTGAAGCTTTCTTT. Amino acids: CASSQPTVDTEAFF.

The genes are TRBV5-5 and TRBJ2-7, with D possibly TRBD2 on 5 matching bases. Trimming removed 4 bases from V and 2 bases from J, with 13 bases in between. Germline V gene data show CDR1 as SGHKS and CDR2 as YYEKEE (reference sequence). The CDR3 sequence is 14 residues long. CDR3 residues: CASSTDGGPYEQYF. The DNA for the CDR3 is TGTGCCAGCAGCACGGACGGAGGCCCCTACGAGCAGTACTTC.

In this sample, this clone is medium-sized. The CDR3 nucleotides read TGTGCCAGCGCGGGGTGGGACAATGAGCAGTTCTTC. Protein product: CASAGWDNEQFF. This chain connects TRBV11-3 to TRBJ2-1; TRBD2 is a possible D gene (6 bases). V was clipped by 8 bases and J by 5 bases, with 10 bases between them. The length of the CDR3 is 12 residues. Germline CDR1 reads SGHNT; CDR2 reads YENEEA.

This CDR3 is CASSFSGGFGETQYF. CDR3 DNA: TGCGCCAGCAGCTTTAGCGGGGGATTTGGAGAGACCCAGTACTTC. The V and J genes are TRBV5-1 and TRBJ2-5, with 9 bases fitting TRBD2. Trimming took 2 bases from V and 4 from J; bases not matched to a gene: 6. The CDR3 is 15 residues long. The germline V gene encodes CDR1 SGHRS and CDR2 YFSETQ.

The chain links TRBV6-6 to TRBJ2-1, with D possibly matching TRBD1 (5 bases). V lost 8 bases and J lost 7, with 15 bases in between. Germline V gene lookup returns CDR1 MNHNY and CDR2 SVGAGI (reference sequence). CDR3 length: 13 residues. The CDR3: CASAGFSENEQFF. In DNA, the CDR3 is TGTGCCAGCGCAGGGTTTAGTGAAAATGAGCAGTTCTTC.

The rearrangement uses TRBV7-2 and TRBJ1-1, with TRBD1 identical over 8 bases. Per germline, CDR1 SGHTA and CDR2 FQGNSA. The CDR3 spans 14 residues. Trimming took 6 bases from V and 6 from J; bases not matched to a gene: 9. CDR3 sequence reads: CASSFRGRNPEAFF. CDR3 coding DNA: TGTGCCAGCAGTTTCAGGGGGCGGAATCCTGAAGCTTTCTTT.